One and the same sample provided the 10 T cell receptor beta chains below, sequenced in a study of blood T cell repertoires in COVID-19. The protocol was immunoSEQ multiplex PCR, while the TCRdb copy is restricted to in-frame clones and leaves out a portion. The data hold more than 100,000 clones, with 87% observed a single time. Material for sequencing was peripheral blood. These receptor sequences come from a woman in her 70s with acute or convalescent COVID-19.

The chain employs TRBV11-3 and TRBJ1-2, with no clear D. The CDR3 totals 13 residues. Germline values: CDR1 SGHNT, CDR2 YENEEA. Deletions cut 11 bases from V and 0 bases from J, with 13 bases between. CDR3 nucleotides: TGTGCCGACCTGCGGAGAGCTAACTATGGCTACACCTTC. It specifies CADLRRANYGYTF.

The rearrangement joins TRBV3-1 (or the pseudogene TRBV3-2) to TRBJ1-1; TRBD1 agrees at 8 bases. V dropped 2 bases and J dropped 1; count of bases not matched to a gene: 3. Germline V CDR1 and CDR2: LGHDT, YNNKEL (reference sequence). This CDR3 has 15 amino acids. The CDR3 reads CASSQSGTGNTEAFF. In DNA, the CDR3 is TGTGCCAGCAGCCAATCCGGGACAGGGAACACTGAAGCTTTCTTT.

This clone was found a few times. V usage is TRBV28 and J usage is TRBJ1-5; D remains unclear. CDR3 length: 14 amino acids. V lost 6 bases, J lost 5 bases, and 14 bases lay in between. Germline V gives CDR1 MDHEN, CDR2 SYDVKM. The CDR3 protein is CASSPSLGDQPQHF. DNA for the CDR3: TGTGCCAGCAGCCCCAGTTTGGGCGATCAGCCCCAGCATTTT.

The CDR3 is CASSPSRGTGELFF. CDR3 bases: TGTGCCAGCAGCCCCTCCAGGGGAACCGGGGAGCTGTTTTTT. V is TRBV11-2 and J is TRBJ2-2; D might be TRBD1 (6 bases). The CDR3 is made up of 14 amino acids. The germline V gene has CDR1 SGHAT and CDR2 FQNNGV. The V end lost 5 bases, the J end lost 5 bases, and 12 bases lay between the germline ends. Looking up the rest from reference TRBV11-2 and TRBJ2-2 gives the full variable domain: EAGVAQSPRYKIIEKRQSVAFWCNPISGHATLYWYQQILGQGPKLLIQFQNNGVVDDSQLPKDRFSAERLKGVDSTLKIQPAKLEDSAVYLCASSPSRGTGELFFGEGSRLTVL.

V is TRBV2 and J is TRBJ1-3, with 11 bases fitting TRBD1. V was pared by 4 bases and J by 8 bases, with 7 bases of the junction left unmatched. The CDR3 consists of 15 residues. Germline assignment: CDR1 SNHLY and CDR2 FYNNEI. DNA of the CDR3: TGTGCCAGCAGTGCTGGACAGGGGGCTGTTTACACCATATATTTT. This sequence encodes CASSAGQGAVYTIYF.

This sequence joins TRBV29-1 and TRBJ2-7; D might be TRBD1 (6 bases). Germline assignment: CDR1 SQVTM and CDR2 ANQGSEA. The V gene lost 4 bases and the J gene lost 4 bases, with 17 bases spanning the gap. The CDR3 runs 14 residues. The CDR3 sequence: CSVVSRGDSYEQYF. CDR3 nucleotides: TGCAGCGTTGTTAGCAGGGGCGATTCGTACGAGCAGTACTTC.

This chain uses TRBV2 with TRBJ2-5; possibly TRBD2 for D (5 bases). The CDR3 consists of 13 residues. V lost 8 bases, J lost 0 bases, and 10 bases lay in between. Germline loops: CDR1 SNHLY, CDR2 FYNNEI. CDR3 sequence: CASGWTDQETQYF. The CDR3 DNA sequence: TGTGCCAGCGGCTGGACTGACCAAGAGACCCAGTACTTC.

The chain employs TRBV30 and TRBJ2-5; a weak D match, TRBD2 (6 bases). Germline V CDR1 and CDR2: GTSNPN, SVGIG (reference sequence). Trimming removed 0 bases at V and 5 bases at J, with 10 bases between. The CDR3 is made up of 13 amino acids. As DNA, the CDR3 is TGTGCCTGGAGTGTAGGGACTTTGGAGACCCAGTACTTC. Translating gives CAWSVGTLETQYF.

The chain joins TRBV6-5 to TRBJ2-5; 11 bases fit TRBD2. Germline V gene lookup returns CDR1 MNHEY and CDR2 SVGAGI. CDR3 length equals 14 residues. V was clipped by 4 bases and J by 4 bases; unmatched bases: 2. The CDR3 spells CASSSSGGRETQYF. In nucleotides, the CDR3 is TGTGCCAGCAGTTCTAGCGGGGGGAGAGAGACCCAGTACTTC.

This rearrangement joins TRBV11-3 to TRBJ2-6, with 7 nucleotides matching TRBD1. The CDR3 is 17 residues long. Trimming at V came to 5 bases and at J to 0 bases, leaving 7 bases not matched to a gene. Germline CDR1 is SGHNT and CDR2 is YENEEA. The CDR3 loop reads CASSKRQGGSGANVLTF. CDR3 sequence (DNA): TGTGCCAGCAGCAAACGACAGGGCGGCTCTGGGGCCAACGTCCTGACTTTC. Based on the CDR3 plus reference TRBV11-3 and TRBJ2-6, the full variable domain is EAGVVQSPRYKIIEKKQPVAFWCNPISGHNTLYWYLQNLGQGPELLIRYENEEAVDDSQLPKDRFSAERLKGVDSTLKIQPAELGDSAVYLCASSKRQGGSGANVLTFGAGSRLTVL.